Sequencing of this T cell receptor beta chain was carried out in a study of blood T cells in healthy people across ages. Study conclusions and caveats: More naive CD4+ cells and higher diversity marked long-lived donors relative to aged donors. No one knew whether donors had CMV, which possibly confounded expanded clonotype changes.

For the second PCR, which ran for about 7 to 11 cycles, a sample-barcoded 5' primer and a J-beta primer mix were used. Sequencing yielded, for each sample, at least 3 million paired-end reads carrying CDR3. TCRdb re-called the 5' RACE reads with MiXCR, one entry per CDR3 protein. Of about 1 million distinct CDR3 sequences listed, around 45% are singletons. Concerning this clonotype itself: The target antigen is unknown.

Germline V gene sequence: CDR1 LNHNV, CDR2 YYDKDF (reference sequence). The CDR3 sequence is 17 residues long. Each sample had at least 6.5 million PBMCs isolated. Sequencing input: blood. The chain recombines TRBV15 with TRBJ2-4; 10 nucleotides align to TRBD2. The J call is uncertain, as TRBJ2-5 better fits the DNA end. This receptor was identified in a woman in her sixties in good health. The CDR3 loop is CATRTPRLAGDQETQYF. The CDR3 nucleotides read TGTGCCACCAGAACCCCGAGGCTAGCGGGGGACCAAGAGACCCAGTACTTC.